This TCR beta chain was captured in a study of T-cell memory formation after mild COVID-19. About the research overall: The TCR clusters were mostly specific to one donor.

General study results and limits: Clones contracting day 15 to 85 were balanced CD4/CD8; later expanders leaned CD4+.

After 5'RACE with constant-segment primers, TCR alpha and TCR beta cDNA libraries carrying sample barcodes and UMIs were obtained. TCRdb fed the 5' RACE reads into MiXCR, producing one record per CDR3 protein. This table has around 300,000 distinct CDR3 sequences, approximately 15% appearing once. This clonotype has more than one count but fewer than ten. Its antigen is currently unknown. V shed 4 bases and J shed 3 bases, with 9 bases lying between them. Germline CDR1 reads ENHRY; CDR2 reads SYGVKD. The CDR3 has 13 residues. The sample comprised PBMCs or a T cell subset sorted from them (not recorded which). The rearrangement uses TRBV10-3 and TRBJ1-1; no clear D gene. This TCR came from a man in his late teens or twenties who had mild COVID-19 (a few samples of this study predate the infection). Cell type and time point are not known. Written as DNA, the CDR3 is TGTGCCATCAGTGCGGGGAGGGACACTGAAGCTTTCTTT. Encoded protein: CAISAGRDTEAFF.